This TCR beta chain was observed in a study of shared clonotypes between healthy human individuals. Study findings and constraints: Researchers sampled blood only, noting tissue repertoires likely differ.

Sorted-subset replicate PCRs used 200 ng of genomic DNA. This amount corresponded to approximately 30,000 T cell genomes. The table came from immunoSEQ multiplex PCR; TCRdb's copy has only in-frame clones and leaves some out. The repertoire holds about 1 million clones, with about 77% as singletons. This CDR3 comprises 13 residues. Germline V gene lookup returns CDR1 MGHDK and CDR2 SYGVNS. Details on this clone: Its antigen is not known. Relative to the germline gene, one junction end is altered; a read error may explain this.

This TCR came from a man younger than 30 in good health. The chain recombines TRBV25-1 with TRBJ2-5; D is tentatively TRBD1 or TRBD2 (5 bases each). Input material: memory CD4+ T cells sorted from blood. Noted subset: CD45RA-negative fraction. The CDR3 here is CASSWGYMETQYF. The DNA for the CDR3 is TGTGCCAGCAGTTGGGGGTATATGGAGACCCAATACTTC.